Below, 5 T cell receptor beta chains from the same sample are listed, as sequenced in a study of cytomegalovirus exposure and HLA in healthy donors. Assay used: immunoSEQ multiplex PCR; TCRdb lists only in-frame clones, some missing. The table lists about 120,000 clones, more than 75% of them singletons. Specimen: PBMCs. The receptors were sampled from a woman aged 25-40 years in good health and CMV-seronegative.

This clone was observed a few times. This chain links TRBV7-9 with TRBJ1-3; 11 bases line up with TRBD1. Germline assignment: CDR1 SEHNR and CDR2 FQNEAQ (reference sequence). V shed 5 bases and J 10 bases; nucleotides not matched to a gene: 16. This CDR3 is 17 amino acids long. The CDR3 loop reads CASSPKGWDRGKVTIYF. The DNA for the CDR3 is TGTGCCAGCAGCCCGAAAGGATGGGACAGGGGGAAGGTGACCATATATTTT. Combining the CDR3 with reference TRBV7-9 and TRBJ1-3 gives the whole variable domain DTGVSQNPRHKITKRGQNVTFRCDPISEHNRLYWYRQTLGQGPEFLTYFQNEAQLEKSRLLSDRFSAERPKGSFSTLEIQRTEQGDSAMYLCASSPKGWDRGKVTIYFGEGSWLTVV.

The CDR3 loop reads CASSGTGKGTEAFF. CDR3 sequence (DNA): TGTGCCAGCAGTGGGACAGGGAAGGGCACTGAAGCTTTCTTT. This sequence joins TRBV6-1 and TRBJ1-1; 8 bases fit TRBD1. CDR1 MNHNS and CDR2 SASEGT come from the germline V gene. The J segment lost 4 bases and the V segment lost 4 bases, leaving 5 bases of the junction unmatched. The CDR3 contains 14 residues.

The chain joins TRBV27 to TRBJ1-2, with D unclear. The CDR3 is 12 amino acids. Germline CDR1 reads MNHEY; CDR2 reads SMNVEV (reference sequence). V gave up 10 bases and J gave up 4 bases, with 13 bases separating them. The CDR3 loop reads CATPDMGYGYTF. The CDR3 DNA sequence: TGTGCCACCCCCGACATGGGCTATGGCTACACCTTC.

The chain is built from TRBV7-2 and TRBJ1-6, with 8 bases aligning to TRBD1. Looked up from germline, CDR1 is SGHTA and CDR2 is FQGNSA. This CDR3 is 16 amino acids long. V shed 1 base and J 10 bases; nucleotides not matched to a gene: 9. This chain's CDR3 is CASSLGFDRGGSPLHF. CDR3 bases: TGTGCCAGCAGCTTAGGATTCGACAGGGGAGGATCACCCCTCCACTTT.

V and J are TRBV5-8 and TRBJ2-1; 8 positions match TRBD1. CDR3 length: 14 residues. The trim removed 4 bases at V and 8 bases at J, leaving 8 bases unmatched. Germline V gene sequence: CDR1 SGHTS, CDR2 YDEGEE. CDR3 loop: CASSVWQGAYEQFF. The CDR3 bases are TGTGCCAGCAGCGTGTGGCAGGGGGCCTATGAGCAGTTCTTC.